This TCR beta chain appears in the sequencing data of a study of blood T cells in healthy people across ages. A sample-barcoded 5' primer and a J-beta primer mix were used in a second PCR of roughly 7 to 11 cycles. A template-switch adaptor with 12 random nucleotides tagged each cDNA molecule. TCRdb re-called the 5' RACE reads through MiXCR, storing one row per CDR3 protein. The sample includes hundreds of thousands of distinct CDR3 sequences, roughly 60% of them seen just once. This CDR3 spans 13 amino acids. V gave up 7 bases and J gave up 7 bases, with 15 bases separating them. Germline-derived CDR1 and CDR2 are MNHNY and SVGAGI (reference sequence).

The sequenced material came from blood. The sequence was collected from a man aged 25-40 years in good health. The chain carries TRBV6-6 and TRBJ2-3; D possibly corresponds to TRBD2 (6 bases). The CDR3 spells CASTRDSLNTQYF. The CDR3 DNA is TGTGCCAGCACCAGGGACTCCCTGAATACGCAGTATTTT.